This T cell receptor beta chain was found in a study of CXCR3-negative and CXCR3-positive naive CD8 T cells. Study findings and constraints: Diversity was high in both naive subsets and much lower in memory cells.

It was by 5' RACE with UMI labels that the TRB cDNA libraries were prepared. TCRdb re-called the 5' RACE reads, yielding one record per CDR3 amino acid sequence without DNA. Here the sample table reports about 43,000 distinct CDR3 sequences. CDR1 SNHLY and CDR2 FYNNEI come from the germline V gene. This CDR3 has 14 amino acids. Regarding this clonotype: The antigen is undetermined.

The chain couples TRBV2 to TRBJ1-5; the D gene TCRdb calls, TRBD1, cannot be checked with no DNA. This clonotype originated in a human donor in good health. Some clones in this sample may be carry-over from other donors' samples. Sequencing input: memory CD8+ T cells from blood. The CDR3 region is CASKHPGQGQPQHF.